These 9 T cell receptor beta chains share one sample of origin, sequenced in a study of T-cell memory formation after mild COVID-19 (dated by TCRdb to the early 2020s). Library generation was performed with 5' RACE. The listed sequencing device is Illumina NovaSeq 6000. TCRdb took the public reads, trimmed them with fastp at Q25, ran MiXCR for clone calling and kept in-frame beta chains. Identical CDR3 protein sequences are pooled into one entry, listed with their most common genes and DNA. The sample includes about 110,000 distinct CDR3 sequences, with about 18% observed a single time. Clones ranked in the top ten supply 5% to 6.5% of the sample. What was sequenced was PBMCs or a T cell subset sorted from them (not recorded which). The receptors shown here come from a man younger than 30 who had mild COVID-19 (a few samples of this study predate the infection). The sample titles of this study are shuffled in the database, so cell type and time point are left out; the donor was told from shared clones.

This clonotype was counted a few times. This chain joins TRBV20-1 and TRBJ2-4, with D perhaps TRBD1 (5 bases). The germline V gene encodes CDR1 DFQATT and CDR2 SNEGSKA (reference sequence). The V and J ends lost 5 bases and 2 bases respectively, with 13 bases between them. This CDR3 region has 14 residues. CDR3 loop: CSASDSWSKNIQYF. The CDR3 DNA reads TGCAGTGCTTCCGACAGTTGGTCCAAAAACATTCAGTACTTC.

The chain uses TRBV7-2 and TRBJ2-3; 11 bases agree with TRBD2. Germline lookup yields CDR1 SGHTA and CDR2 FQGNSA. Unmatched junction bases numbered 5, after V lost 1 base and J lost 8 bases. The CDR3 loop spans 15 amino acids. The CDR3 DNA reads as TGTGCCAGCAGCTTAGTCACTAGCGGGGGTGGTACGCAGTATTTT. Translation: CASSLVTSGGGTQYF.

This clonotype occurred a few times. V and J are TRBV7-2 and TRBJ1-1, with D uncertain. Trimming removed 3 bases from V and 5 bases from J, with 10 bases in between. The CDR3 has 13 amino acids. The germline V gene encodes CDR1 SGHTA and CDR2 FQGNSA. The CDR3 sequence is CASSFMGLTEAFF. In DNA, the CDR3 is TGTGCCAGCAGCTTTATGGGTTTGACTGAAGCTTTCTTT.

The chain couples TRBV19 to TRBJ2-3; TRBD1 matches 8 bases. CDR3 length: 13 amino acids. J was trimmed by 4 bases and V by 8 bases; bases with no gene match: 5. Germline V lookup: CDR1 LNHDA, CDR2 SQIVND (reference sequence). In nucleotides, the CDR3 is TGTGCCAGTCACAGGGGGAAAGCAGATACGCAGTATTTT. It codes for CASHRGKADTQYF.

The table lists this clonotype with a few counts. CDR3 sequence reads: CASINERNTEAFF. In DNA, the CDR3 is TGTGCCAGCATCAATGAGAGGAACACTGAAGCTTTCTTT. V gene TRBV28 combines with J gene TRBJ1-1; D remains unclear. The CDR3 loop spans 13 amino acids. The germline V gene encodes CDR1 MDHEN and CDR2 SYDVKM. Trimming took 7 bases from V and 1 from J, leaving 10 bases between them. Using reference TRBV28 and TRBJ1-1 for the parts outside the CDR3, the full variable domain is DVKVTQSSRYLVKRTGEKVFLECVQDMDHENMFWYRQDPGLGLRLIYFSYDVKMKEKGDIPEGYSVSREKKERFSLILESASTNQTSMYLCASINERNTEAFFGQGTRLTVV.

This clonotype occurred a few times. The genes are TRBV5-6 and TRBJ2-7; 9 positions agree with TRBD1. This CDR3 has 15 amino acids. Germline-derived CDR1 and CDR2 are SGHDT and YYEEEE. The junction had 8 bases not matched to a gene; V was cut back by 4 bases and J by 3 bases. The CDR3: CASSPTGTGYYEQYF. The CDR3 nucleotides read TGTGCCAGCAGCCCCACCGGGACAGGGTACTACGAGCAGTACTTC.

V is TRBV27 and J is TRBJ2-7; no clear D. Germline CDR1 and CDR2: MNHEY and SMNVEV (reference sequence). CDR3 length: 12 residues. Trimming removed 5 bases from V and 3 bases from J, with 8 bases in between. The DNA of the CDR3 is TGTGCCAGCAGTAAGAACTTCTACGAGCAGTACTTC. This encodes CASSKNFYEQYF.

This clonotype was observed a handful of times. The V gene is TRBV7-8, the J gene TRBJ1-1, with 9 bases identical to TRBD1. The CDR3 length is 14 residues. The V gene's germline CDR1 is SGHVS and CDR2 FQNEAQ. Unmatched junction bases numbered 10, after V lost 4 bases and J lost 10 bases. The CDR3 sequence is CASSSPGQGISAFF. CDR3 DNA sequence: TGTGCCAGCAGCTCACCGGGACAGGGAATATCAGCTTTCTTT.

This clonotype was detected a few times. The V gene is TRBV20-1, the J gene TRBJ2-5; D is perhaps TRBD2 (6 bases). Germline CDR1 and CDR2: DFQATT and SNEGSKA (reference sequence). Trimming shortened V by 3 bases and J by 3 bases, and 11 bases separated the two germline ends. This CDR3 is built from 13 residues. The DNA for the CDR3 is TGCAGTGCTAGGATGGCGGGGAAAGAGACCCAGTACTTC. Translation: CSARMAGKETQYF.